This T cell receptor (beta chain) emerged from a study of T cell responses to AZD1222 COVID-19 vaccine. Study results and caveats: At baseline, seropositivity was found in only six or seven AZD1222 recipients. Spike-wide vaccine-associated CD4 TCRs dominated at 160-218 and 743-854.

This clone has just one count. Its antigen remains unknown. V was trimmed by 7 bases and J by 4 bases, leaving 17 bases between them. The CDR3 has 14 residues. Per the germline V gene, CDR1 is SEHNR and CDR2 is FQNEAQ (reference sequence). The assay was immunoSEQ multiplex PCR, and TCRdb's table has in-frame clones only and misses some. The table includes 120,000 or so clones, 75% to 90% detected once. The chain recombines TRBV7-9 with TRBJ2-7; D is perhaps TRBD1 or TRBD2 (5 bases each). The sample here was peripheral blood, taken on day 0 of AZD1222 vaccination. The sequence derives from an adult in good health. The CDR3 loop is CASKSQGGGYEQYF. The CDR3 DNA sequence: TGTGCCAGCAAATCCCAGGGTGGGGGATACGAGCAGTACTTC.